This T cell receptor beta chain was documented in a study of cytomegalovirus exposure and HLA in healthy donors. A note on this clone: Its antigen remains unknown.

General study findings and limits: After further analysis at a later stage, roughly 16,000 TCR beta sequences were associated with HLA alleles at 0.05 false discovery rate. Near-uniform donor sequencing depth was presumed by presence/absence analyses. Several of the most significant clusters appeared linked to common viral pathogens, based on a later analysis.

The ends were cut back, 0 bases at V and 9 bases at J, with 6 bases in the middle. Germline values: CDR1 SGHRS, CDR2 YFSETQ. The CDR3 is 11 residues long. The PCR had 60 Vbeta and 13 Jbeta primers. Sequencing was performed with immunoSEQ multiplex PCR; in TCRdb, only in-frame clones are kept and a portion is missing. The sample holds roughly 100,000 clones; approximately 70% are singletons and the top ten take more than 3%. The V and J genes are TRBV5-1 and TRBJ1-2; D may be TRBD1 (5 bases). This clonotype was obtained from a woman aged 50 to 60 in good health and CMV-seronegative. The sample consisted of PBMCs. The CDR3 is CASSLDRSYTF. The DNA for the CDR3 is TGCGCCAGCAGCTTGGACAGGAGCTACACCTTC.